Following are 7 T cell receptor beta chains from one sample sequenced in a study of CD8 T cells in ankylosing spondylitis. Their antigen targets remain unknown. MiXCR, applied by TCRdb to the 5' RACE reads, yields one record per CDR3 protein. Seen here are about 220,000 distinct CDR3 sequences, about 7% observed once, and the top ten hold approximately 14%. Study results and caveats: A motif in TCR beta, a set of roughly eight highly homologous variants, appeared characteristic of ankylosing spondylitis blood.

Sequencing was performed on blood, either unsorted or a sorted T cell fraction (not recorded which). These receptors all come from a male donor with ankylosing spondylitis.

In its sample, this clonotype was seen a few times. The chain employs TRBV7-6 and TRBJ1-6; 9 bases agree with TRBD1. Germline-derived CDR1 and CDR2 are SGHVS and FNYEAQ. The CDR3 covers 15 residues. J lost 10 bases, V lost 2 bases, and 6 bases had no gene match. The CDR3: CASSLKGQGRSPLHF. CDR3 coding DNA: TGTGCCAGCAGCTTAAAGGGACAGGGAAGATCACCCCTCCACTTT.

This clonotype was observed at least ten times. CDR3 coding DNA: TGTGCCAGCACCTTATCCCCGGGGAACACTGAAGCTTTCTTT. It is translated as CASTLSPGNTEAFF. The chain is built from TRBV12-3 or TRBV12-4 and TRBJ1-1; no firm D call. Trimming shortened V by 7 bases and J by 1 base, and 13 bases separated the two germline ends. The CDR3 consists of 14 residues.

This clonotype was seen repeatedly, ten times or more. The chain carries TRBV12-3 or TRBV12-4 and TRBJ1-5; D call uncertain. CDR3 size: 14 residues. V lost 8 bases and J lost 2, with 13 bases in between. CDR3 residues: CASRFGGGNQPQHF. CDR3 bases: TGTGCCAGCCGGTTTGGAGGCGGCAATCAGCCCCAGCATTTT.

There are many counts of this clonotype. CDR3 coding DNA: TGCAGTGCAACTGCACAGAACTTTAATTCACCCCTCCACTTT. Amino acid sequence: CSATAQNFNSPLHF. This rearrangement joins TRBV20-1 to TRBJ1-6; D not certain. V was trimmed by 6 bases and J by 6 bases, leaving 15 bases between them. Per germline, CDR1 DFQATT and CDR2 SNEGSKA (reference sequence). The CDR3 sequence is 14 residues long.

The CDR3 DNA sequence: TGTGCCAGCAGTGACTACAGGGTTCAGGGAAGCACAGATACGCAGTATTTT. It yields the protein CASSDYRVQGSTDTQYF. This sequence joins TRBV25-1 and TRBJ2-3; maybe TRBD1 (6 bases). CDR1 is MGHDK, CDR2 SYGVNS, per germline. Trimming left V 3 bases short and J 0 bases short, with 16 bases between. The CDR3 runs to 17 residues.

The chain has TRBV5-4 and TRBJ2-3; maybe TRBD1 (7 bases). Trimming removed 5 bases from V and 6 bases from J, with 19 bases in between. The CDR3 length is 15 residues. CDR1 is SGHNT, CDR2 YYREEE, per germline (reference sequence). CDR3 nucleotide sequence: TGTGCCAGCAGGCCCTCCAGGGGGGTCTTGGATACGCAGTATTTT. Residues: CASRPSRGVLDTQYF.

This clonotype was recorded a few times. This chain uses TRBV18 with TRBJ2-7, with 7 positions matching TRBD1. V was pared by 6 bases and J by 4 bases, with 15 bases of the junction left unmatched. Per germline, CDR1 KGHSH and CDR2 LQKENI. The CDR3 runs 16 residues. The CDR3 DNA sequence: TGTGCCAGCTCTCCTCGTCAGGACAGGATCGGGTACGAGCAGTACTTC. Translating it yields CASSPRQDRIGYEQYF.